Presented here are 17 T cell receptor beta chains from one specimen sequenced in a study of T cell repertoires in aging, cancer and after chemotherapy. TRB rearrangements spanning V, D and J were amplified using mixed TRB-A/B primers. Via MiXCR, TCRdb re-called the multiplex PCR reads, giving one row per CDR3 protein. The sample records fewer than 2,500 distinct CDR3 sequences, around 30% being singletons. Amplification of TCR beta used genomic DNA extracted from peripheral blood. Sequencing input: blood. Every receptor here comes from a human donor with a solid tumor.

The chain employs TRBV25-1 and TRBJ2-5, with D possibly TRBD1 on 5 matching bases. CDR1 and CDR2 (germline): MGHDK, SYGVNS. This CDR3 contains 13 residues. Trimming removed 1 base from V and 5 bases from J, with 8 bases in between. The CDR3 here is CASSESGYETQYF. The CDR3 DNA reads as TGTGCCAGCAGTGAATCAGGGTACGAGACCCAGTACTTC.

This clonotype has more than one count but fewer than ten. The V and J genes are TRBV12-3 or TRBV12-4 and TRBJ2-7; no clear D. CDR3 length: 11 amino acids. Trimming cost V 3 bases and J 8 bases, with 8 bases left between them. The CDR3 loop is CASSLIGKQYF. The CDR3 coding sequence is TGTGCCAGCAGTTTGATCGGCAAGCAGTACTTC.

In this sample, this clonotype turned up a few times. In DNA form, the CDR3 reads TGTGCCAGCAGCCCAGGGGGACTGAGCACAGATACGCAGTATTTT. Protein: CASSPGGLSTDTQYF. The chain employs TRBV7-2 and TRBJ2-3, with a tentative D call TRBD1 (7 bases). The ends were cut back, 5 bases at V and 0 bases at J, with 12 bases in the middle. The germline V gene encodes CDR1 SGHTA and CDR2 FQGNSA. The CDR3 spans 15 residues.

The sample holds one count of this clonotype. The chain employs TRBV6-2 or TRBV6-3 and TRBJ2-1, with 8 bases that match TRBD2. The CDR3 sequence is 17 residues long. V was clipped by 2 bases and J by 2 bases; unmatched bases: 8. Germline loops: CDR1 MNHEY, CDR2 SVGEGT. The CDR3 is CASSYGASGFTYNEQFF. CDR3 coding DNA: TGTGCCAGCAGTTACGGCGCTAGCGGGTTCACCTACAATGAGCAGTTCTTC.

This clonotype was seen more than once but under ten times. The chain recombines TRBV19 with TRBJ1-2; the D gene is possibly TRBD1 (6 bases). The V gene lost 1 base and the J gene lost 8 bases, with 11 bases spanning the gap. Germline CDR1 is LNHDA and CDR2 is SQIVND (reference sequence). This CDR3 region has 13 residues. The DNA of the CDR3 is TGTGCCAGTAGTATAGGGGCAGGGGTCGGCTACACCTTC. It encodes CASSIGAGVGYTF.

The genes are TRBV6-1 and TRBJ2-7; TRBD1 aligns across 11 bases. CDR3 length: 18 residues. The germline CDR1 and CDR2 sequences are MNHNS and SASEGT. The J segment lost 3 bases and the V segment lost 7 bases, leaving 17 bases of the junction unmatched. The CDR3 sequence is CASKVAGVSGTGGYEQYF. CDR3 nucleotide sequence: TGTGCCAGCAAAGTAGCGGGGGTCTCCGGGACAGGGGGCTACGAGCAGTACTTC.

Judged by abundance, this clonotype is medium-sized. V gene TRBV20-1 combines with J gene TRBJ1-2, with D possibly being TRBD1 (5 bases). The CDR3 is made up of 15 amino acids. From germline, CDR1 is DFQATT and CDR2 SNEGSKA (reference sequence). V lost 0 bases, J lost 2 bases, and 13 bases lay in between. In DNA form, the CDR3 reads TGCAGTGCTAGAGACGGGGAGGGACCCAACTATGGCTACACCTTC. This codes for CSARDGEGPNYGYTF.

This clonotype was observed a handful of times. The chain employs TRBV20-1 and TRBJ2-7; D remains unclear. This CDR3 comprises 13 residues. Deletions cut 4 bases from V and 3 bases from J, with 13 bases between. CDR1 DFQATT and CDR2 SNEGSKA come from the germline V gene (reference sequence). The CDR3 sequence is CSATFQPGYEQYF. CDR3 nucleotide sequence: TGCAGTGCTACCTTCCAACCGGGCTACGAGCAGTACTTC.

This clonotype was seen only a few times. The chain employs TRBV29-1 and TRBJ2-5; possibly TRBD1 or TRBD2 for D (5 bases each). This CDR3 has 12 residues. Trimming shortened V by 7 bases and J by 7 bases, and 16 bases separated the two germline ends. CDR1 and CDR2 (germline): SQVTM, ANQGSEA. CDR3 bases: TGCAGCGCTGGGACGGCGTACGGGACCCAGTACTTC. The encoded protein is CSAGTAYGTQYF. Using reference TRBV29-1 and TRBJ2-5 for the parts outside the CDR3, the full variable domain is SAVISQKPSRDICQRGTSLTIQCQVDSQVTMMFWYRQQPGQSLTLIATANQGSEATYESGFVIDKFPISRPNLTFSTLTVSNMSPEDSSIYLCSAGTAYGTQYFGPGTRLLVL.

This clonotype was seen a handful of times. Here the CDR3 reads CASSLGQGVALGGYTF. The CDR3 DNA sequence: TGTGCCAGCAGCCTCGGACAGGGGGTGGCCCTGGGTGGCTACACCTTC. The chain is built from TRBV5-4 and TRBJ1-2; 10 bases fit TRBD1. V dropped 4 bases and J dropped 7; count of bases not matched to a gene: 13. Germline lookup yields CDR1 SGHNT and CDR2 YYREEE (reference sequence). This CDR3 spans 16 amino acids.

In this sample, this clonotype is large. This chain joins TRBV30 and TRBJ1-2; the D is unclear. Trimming shortened V by 1 base and J by 2 bases, and 5 bases separated the two germline ends. Looked up from germline, CDR1 is GTSNPN and CDR2 is SVGIG (reference sequence). This CDR3 is built from 12 residues. The CDR3 sequence is CAWSARNYGYTF. For the CDR3, the DNA is TGTGCCTGGAGTGCGCGAAACTATGGCTACACCTTC.

The chain combines TRBV7-2 with TRBJ1-2; perhaps TRBD1 as D (6 bases). This CDR3 comprises 13 residues. Germline assignment: CDR1 SGHTA and CDR2 FQGNSA. Trimming left V 2 bases short and J 7 bases short, with 11 bases between. CDR3 in DNA: TGTGCCAGCAGCTTACCGGAGGGGGGTGGCTACACCTTC. It encodes CASSLPEGGGYTF.

This clonotype is large. This chain links TRBV29-1 with TRBJ2-7; maybe TRBD1 (5 bases). Germline CDR1 reads SQVTM; CDR2 reads ANQGSEA. The CDR3 loop spans 11 amino acids. V was clipped by 3 bases and J by 6 bases, with 9 bases between them. CDR3 DNA: TGCAGCGTTGAGGGGCACAGCGAGCAGTACTTC. The encoded protein is CSVEGHSEQYF.

The CDR3 sequence is CASSPRGGYEQYF. CDR3 sequence (DNA): TGTGCCAGCAGTCCCCGGGGGGGTTACGAGCAGTACTTC. The rearrangement joins TRBV6-1 to TRBJ2-7; 8 nucleotides agree with TRBD2. Germline values: CDR1 MNHNS, CDR2 SASEGT. This CDR3 has 13 residues. V lost 5 bases, J lost 4 bases, and 4 bases stayed unmatched.

By sample share, this clonotype is medium-sized. The rearrangement joins TRBV6-2 or TRBV6-3 to TRBJ1-2; perhaps TRBD1 as D (5 bases). Trimming removed 6 bases from V and 2 bases from J, with 13 bases in between. The CDR3 extends over 14 amino acids. Germline-derived CDR1 and CDR2 are MNHEY and SVGEGT. As DNA, the CDR3 is TGTGCCAGCAGAAGGGACGGGGGAAACTATGGCTACACCTTC. Encoded protein: CASRRDGGNYGYTF.

The chain carries TRBV30 and TRBJ2-5; D may be TRBD1 or TRBD2 (5 bases each). The CDR3 covers 15 residues. Germline values: CDR1 GTSNPN, CDR2 SVGIG (reference sequence). Trimming took off 4 bases at V and 5 bases at J, with 20 bases between the two ends. CDR3 region: CAWNPPGGHLETQYF. The CDR3 region has the DNA TGTGCCTGGAACCCCCCCGGAGGACATTTGGAGACCCAGTACTTC.

Concerning this clonotype: A clone one base away is much larger, so this may be a read error. This rearrangement joins TRBV19 to TRBJ2-4; possible D gene TRBD1, 8 bases. This CDR3 spans 15 amino acids. Germline V CDR1 and CDR2: LNHDA, SQIVND (reference sequence). The CDR3 DNA reads TGTGCCTGTAGTCCCGGACAGGGAGGGACGGACATTCAGTACTTC. Its translation: CACSPGQGGTDIQYF.